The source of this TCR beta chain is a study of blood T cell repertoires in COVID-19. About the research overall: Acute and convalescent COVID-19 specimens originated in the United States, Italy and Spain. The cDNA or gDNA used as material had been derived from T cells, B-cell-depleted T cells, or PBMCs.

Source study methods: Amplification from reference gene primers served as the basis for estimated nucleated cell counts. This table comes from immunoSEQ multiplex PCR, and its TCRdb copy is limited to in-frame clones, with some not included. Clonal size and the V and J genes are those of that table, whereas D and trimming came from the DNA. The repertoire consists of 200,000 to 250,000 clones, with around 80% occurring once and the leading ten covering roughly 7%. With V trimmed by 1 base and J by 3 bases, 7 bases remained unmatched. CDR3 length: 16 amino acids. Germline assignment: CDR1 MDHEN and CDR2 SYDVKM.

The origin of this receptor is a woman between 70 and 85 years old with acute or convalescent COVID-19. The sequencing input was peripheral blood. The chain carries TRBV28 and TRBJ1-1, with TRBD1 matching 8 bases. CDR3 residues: CASSLLSGGEDTEAFF. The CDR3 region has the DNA TGTGCCAGCAGTTTATTGTCAGGGGGCGAGGACACTGAAGCTTTCTTT. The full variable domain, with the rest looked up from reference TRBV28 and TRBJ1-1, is DVKVTQSSRYLVKRTGEKVFLECVQDMDHENMFWYRQDPGLGLRLIYFSYDVKMKEKGDIPEGYSVSREKKERFSLILESASTNQTSMYLCASSLLSGGEDTEAFFGQGTRLTVV.